These 9 T cell receptor beta chains were all obtained from the same sample, sequenced in a study of blood T cell repertoires in COVID-19. Assay: immunoSEQ multiplex PCR; the TCRdb copy retains only in-frame clones and omits some. This table holds 150,000 to 200,000 clones, 80% to 90% found once. Sequencing was carried out using peripheral blood. These receptors were collected from a human donor with active or convalescent COVID-19. The donor label of this sample is uncertain.

V is TRBV5-6 and J is TRBJ2-7; 7 bases are a match to TRBD2. Per the germline V gene, CDR1 is SGHDT and CDR2 is YYEEEE. This CDR3 comprises 16 residues. J was trimmed by 2 bases and V by 4 bases; bases with no gene match: 12. For the CDR3, the DNA is TGTGCCAGCAGCAAAAACCGGGGGGAGGCCCCCTACGAGCAGTACTTC. Translating gives CASSKNRGEAPYEQYF. The whole variable domain, remainder taken from reference TRBV5-6 and TRBJ2-7, is DAGVTQSPTHLIKTRGQQVTLRCSPKSGHDTVSWYQQALGQGPQFIFQYYEEEERQRGNFPDRFSGHQFPNYSSELNVNALLLGDSALYLCASSKNRGEAPYEQYFGPGTRLTVT.

This rearrangement joins TRBV2 to TRBJ2-7; 14 nucleotides align to TRBD2. J gave up 5 bases and V 7 bases, and 13 bases lay outside the gene matches. The CDR3 extends over 17 amino acids. The germline CDR1 and CDR2 sequences are SNHLY and FYNNEI. The CDR3 loop is CASTRTSGRTFTDEQYF. The CDR3 nucleotides read TGTGCCAGCACTCGGACTAGCGGGAGGACATTTACGGACGAGCAGTACTTC.

The chain carries TRBV18 and TRBJ2-1; TRBD1 agrees at 9 bases. Germline CDR1 is KGHSH and CDR2 is LQKENI. V gave up 3 bases and J gave up 7 bases; unmatched junction bases: 7. The CDR3 contains 15 residues. CDR3 DNA sequence: TGTGCCAGCTCACCCGGGACAGGGAGTAAAAATGAGCAGTTCTTC. Its protein product is CASSPGTGSKNEQFF.

This chain joins TRBV29-1 and TRBJ1-2, with TRBD1 identical over 10 bases. Germline V gene sequence: CDR1 SQVTM, CDR2 ANQGSEA. The CDR3 totals 17 residues. The junction had 14 bases not matched to a gene; V was cut back by 3 bases and J by 4 bases. This CDR3 reads CSVDIGSGTGDRYGYTF. CDR3 coding DNA: TGCAGCGTTGATATTGGATCCGGGACAGGGGATCGCTATGGCTACACCTTC.

The chain combines TRBV25-1 with TRBJ1-4, with 9 bases lining up with TRBD1. The ends lost 3 bases at V and 8 bases at J; junction bases unmatched: 10. CDR1 MGHDK and CDR2 SYGVNS come from the germline V gene. The CDR3 runs 16 residues. For the CDR3, the DNA is TGTGCCAGCAGTGATGCGGGGACAGGGATTGTCGAAAAACTGTTTTTT. It is translated as CASSDAGTGIVEKLFF.

The chain carries TRBV7-9 and TRBJ2-7, with 7 bases lining up with TRBD1. The germline CDR1 and CDR2 sequences are SEHNR and FQNEAQ (reference sequence). The CDR3 loop spans 14 amino acids. After removal of 6 bases from V and 3 bases from J, the junction contained 8 bases not matched to a gene. CDR3 residues: CASSTPGQIYEQYF. CDR3 nucleotides: TGTGCCAGCAGTACGCCGGGACAGATCTACGAGCAGTACTTC.

Points on this clone: Other DNA sequences in the same sample also yield this CDR3. V gene TRBV5-4 combines with J gene TRBJ2-7; TRBD2 is a possible D gene (5 bases). CDR1 is SGHNT and CDR2 is YYREEE in the germline V gene (reference sequence). The V gene lost 2 bases and the J gene lost 5 bases, with 17 bases spanning the gap. The CDR3 has 15 residues. CDR3 residues: CASSLGGVDADEQYF. The CDR3, as DNA: TGTGCCAGCAGCTTAGGAGGAGTAGATGCGGACGAGCAGTACTTC.

This clone was recorded once. V and J are TRBV2 and TRBJ2-7; D call uncertain. Germline CDR1 and CDR2: SNHLY and FYNNEI. There are 15 residues in the CDR3. V lost 8 bases, J lost 2 bases, and 19 bases lay in between. DNA for the CDR3: TGTGCCAGCGGGTTCGGGTCCTTCCAAACCTACGAGCAGTACTTC. Residues: CASGFGSFQTYEQYF. The whole variable domain, filled in from reference TRBV2 and TRBJ2-7, reads EPEVTQTPSHQVTQMGQEVILRCVPISNHLYFYWYRQILGQKVEFLVSFYNNEISEKSEIFDDQFSVERPDGSNFTLKIRSTKLEDSAMYFCASGFGSFQTYEQYFGPGTRLTVT.

The J gene is TRBJ1-4, the V gene TRBV15, with D unclear. Trimming left V 1 base short and J 8 bases short, with 17 bases between. Germline values: CDR1 LNHNV, CDR2 YYDKDF (reference sequence). CDR3 size: 16 residues. The CDR3 is CATSRGGLGGAEKLFF. In DNA, the CDR3 is TGTGCCACCAGCAGAGGGGGTTTAGGAGGTGCAGAAAAACTGTTTTTT.